The 21 T cell receptor beta chains below all came from one sample that was sequenced in a study of metastatic and nonmetastatic thyroid tumors. Thyroid surgery took place with no prior treatment in any patient. MiXCR reprocessed the PCR reads for TCRdb. The sample records under 7,500 clones, 3% to 3.5% being singletons. Sequencing used tumor tissue. The receptors were sampled from a female donor with papillary thyroid cancer or a benign thyroid nodule (not recorded which). Some clones in this sample may be carry-over from other donors' samples.

This clone showed up just a few times. The V gene is TRBV12-3 or TRBV12-4, the J gene TRBJ2-7; a weak D match, TRBD2 (7 bases). The V end was cut by 5 bases, the J end by 5 bases, with 16 bases between. The CDR3 length is 14 residues. Written as DNA, the CDR3 is TGTGCCAGCAGTCAGCTAGGGGGGGCAGACGAGCAGTACTTC. Its translation: CASSQLGGADEQYF.

In this sample, this clone turned up many times. V and J are TRBV7-9 and TRBJ2-7; D might be TRBD1 (5 bases). The ends were cut back, 4 bases at V and 7 bases at J, with 11 bases in the middle. CDR3 length: 12 residues. Germline values: CDR1 SEHNR, CDR2 FQNEAQ (reference sequence). CDR3 region: CASSSDTSEQYF. Here the CDR3 DNA reads TGTGCCAGCAGCTCGGACACGTCTGAGCAGTACTTC.

By share of the sample, this clone is large. V gene TRBV11-2 combines with J gene TRBJ2-1; 9 bases fit TRBD2. CDR1 SGHAT and CDR2 FQNNGV come from the germline V gene. The V and J ends lost 3 bases and 2 bases, in that order; junction bases with no gene match: 2. The CDR3 sequence is 15 residues long. This CDR3 reads CASSLASGAYNEQFF. CDR3 DNA sequence: TGTGCCAGCAGCTTGGCTAGCGGGGCCTACAATGAGCAGTTCTTC.

In its sample, this clone was seen many times. The V call is TRBV18, the J call TRBJ2-7; either TRBD1 or TRBD2 may supply D (6 bases each). This CDR3 region has 12 residues. The V and J ends lost 5 bases and 4 bases respectively, with 9 bases between them. The germline gives CDR1 KGHSH, CDR2 LQKENI. The DNA of the CDR3 is TGTGCCAGCTCAGAAGGGGGGTACGAGCAGTACTTC. Protein sequence: CASSEGGYEQYF.

By its share, this clone is medium-sized. The genes are TRBV28 and TRBJ2-3; D might be TRBD2 (6 bases). V lost 8 bases, J lost 4 bases, and 13 bases lay in between. The CDR3 is made up of 13 amino acids. Germline-derived CDR1 and CDR2 are MDHEN and SYDVKM. DNA for the CDR3: TGTGCCAGCGTCTACGGAGGGGCAGATACGCAGTATTTT. Encoded protein: CASVYGGADTQYF.

This clone is medium-sized in the sample. This chain links TRBV19 with TRBJ2-3; no clear D gene. V lost 3 bases to trimming and J lost 4 bases, with 8 bases between them. In germline, CDR1 is LNHDA, CDR2 SQIVND (reference sequence). This CDR3 is 13 amino acids long. The CDR3 here is CASSMSLADTQYF. The DNA of the CDR3 is TGTGCCAGTAGTATGTCGTTGGCAGATACGCAGTATTTT.

Many counts were recorded for this clone. The chain couples TRBV13 to TRBJ2-7; TRBD1 agrees at 11 bases. Germline CDR1 PRHDT, CDR2 FYEKMQ (reference sequence). The CDR3 is made up of 15 amino acids. V trimming: 5 bases; J trimming: 3 bases; junction bases outside the gene matches: 6. The CDR3 sequence: CASSKRTGGVYEQYF. For the CDR3, the DNA is TGTGCCAGCAGCAAACGGACAGGGGGCGTCTACGAGCAGTACTTC.

By share, this clone counts as medium-sized. The chain combines TRBV20-1 with TRBJ2-1; 8 bases match TRBD2. Germline V CDR1 and CDR2: DFQATT, SNEGSKA (reference sequence). J gave up 9 bases and V 0 bases, and 10 bases lay outside the gene matches. CDR3 length: 15 amino acids. The CDR3 loop is CSARDLSGRGLEQFF. In nucleotides, the CDR3 is TGCAGTGCTAGAGACTTAAGCGGGAGAGGCCTTGAGCAGTTCTTC.

This clone has ten or more counts. The junction does not match germline at one end; this may be a read error. The J gene is TRBJ1-6, the V gene TRBV30; possible D gene TRBD1, 5 bases. The CDR3 sequence is 14 residues long. Per the germline V gene, CDR1 is GTSNPN and CDR2 is SVGIG (reference sequence). CDR3 nucleotide sequence: TGTGCCTGGAGTGTCGGAACCAGGGATTCATCCCTCCACTTT. Its translation: CAWSVGTRDSSLHF.

This clone was observed many times. This chain connects TRBV11-1 to TRBJ2-4, with D unresolved. The V gene's germline CDR1 is SGHAT and CDR2 FQDESV (reference sequence). The V end was cut by 1 base, the J end by 2 bases, with 18 bases between. There are 18 residues in the CDR3. The CDR3 loop is CASSLEWVRHRTKNIQYF. The CDR3 region has the DNA TGTGCCAGCAGCTTAGAGTGGGTAAGACACAGAACCAAAAACATTCAGTACTTC.

This clone was observed a handful of times. This CDR3 is missing its conserved last phenylalanine or tryptophan, likely due to a read error. Because the CDR3's place on the DNA is in doubt, the DNA is left out and the CDR3 is given as listed by TCRdb. The gene calls are TRBV18 and TRBJ1-1. The CDR3 comprises 13 residues, both ends counted. CDR1 and CDR2 (germline): KGHSH, LQKENI. CDR3 region: CASSPPGQSEAFI.

This clone is labeled medium-sized. This sequence joins TRBV28 and TRBJ1-2, with a tentative D call TRBD1 (5 bases). The CDR3 totals 13 residues. Deletions cut 2 bases from V and 7 bases from J, with 11 bases between. The germline CDR1 and CDR2 sequences are MDHEN and SYDVKM. The CDR3 DNA sequence: TGTGCCAGCAGTTTAGCGGGGGTGATTGGCTACACCTTC. Translating gives CASSLAGVIGYTF.

This clone was counted many times. V gene TRBV5-1 combines with J gene TRBJ2-7; 9 bases map to TRBD1. CDR3 length: 14 residues. With V trimmed by 3 bases and J by 6 bases, 7 bases remained unmatched. The germline gives CDR1 SGHRS, CDR2 YFSETQ. DNA of the CDR3: TGCGCCAGCAGCTACGGGACAGGGTCCGGCGAGCAGTACTTC. Its protein is CASSYGTGSGEQYF.

This clone came up many times. The chain links TRBV6-5 to TRBJ1-4, with D possibly being TRBD1 (6 bases). Trimming took 2 bases from V and 5 from J, leaving 9 bases between them. This CDR3 is 14 amino acids long. CDR1 and CDR2 from the germline V gene are MNHEY and SVGAGI. The CDR3 region is CASSYRTANEKLFF. The CDR3 nucleotides read TGTGCCAGCAGTTACAGGACAGCGAATGAAAAACTGTTTTTT.

This clone was recorded at least ten times. The chain uses TRBV5-5 and TRBJ2-2, with unresolved D. CDR1 is SGHKS, CDR2 YYEKEE, per germline (reference sequence). CDR3 size: 14 residues. V lost 6 bases and J lost 3, with 12 bases in between. This chain's CDR3 is CASTWEQHTGELFF. CDR3 coding DNA: TGTGCCAGCACCTGGGAACAGCACACCGGGGAGCTGTTTTTT.

The V gene is TRBV2, the J gene TRBJ2-3, with D perhaps matching TRBD1 or TRBD2 (6 bases each). The CDR3 runs 15 residues. In germline, CDR1 is SNHLY, CDR2 FYNNEI. The V end lost 4 bases, the J end lost 7 bases, and 18 bases lay between the germline ends. The CDR3 DNA follows: TGTGCCAGCAGTGGGGGGGTGGCGACAGGACATACGCAGTATTTT. Translation gives CASSGGVATGHTQYF.

Judged by abundance, this clone is medium-sized. The chain joins TRBV6-1 to TRBJ1-4; TRBD1 is a possible D gene (5 bases). V shed 5 bases and J shed 8 bases, with 15 bases lying between them. Germline CDR1 and CDR2: MNHNS and SASEGT. This CDR3 has 14 residues. CDR3 protein: CASSKRGAEEKLFF. The CDR3 bases are TGTGCCAGCAGTAAGAGAGGGGCGGAAGAAAAACTGTTTTTT.

This clone was observed many times. The chain carries TRBV20-1 and TRBJ2-3; 9 nucleotides align to TRBD2. Germline-derived CDR1 and CDR2 are DFQATT and SNEGSKA (reference sequence). This CDR3 is 19 amino acids long. The J segment lost 0 bases and the V segment lost 6 bases, leaving 19 bases of the junction unmatched. The DNA for the CDR3 is TGCAGTGCCTACACCGTAGGGGGGCGGGAGGGGACTAGCACAGATACGCAGTATTTT. Amino acid sequence: CSAYTVGGREGTSTDTQYF.

This clone was seen ten or more times. The CDR3 here is CSARAGLAGGPDTDTQYF. CDR3 nucleotide sequence: TGCAGTGCTAGAGCGGGACTAGCGGGAGGGCCCGACACAGATACGCAGTATTTT. V gene TRBV20-1 combines with J gene TRBJ2-3; TRBD2 matches 16 bases. Trimming at V came to 1 base and at J to 2 bases, leaving 6 bases not matched to a gene. Per germline, CDR1 DFQATT and CDR2 SNEGSKA (reference sequence). This CDR3 is built from 18 residues.

In this sample, this clone turned up many times. The gene calls are TRBV30 and TRBJ1-1; D gene uncertain. Trimming shortened V by 8 bases and J by 5 bases, and 18 bases separated the two germline ends. Germline assignment: CDR1 GTSNPN and CDR2 SVGIG (reference sequence). The CDR3 runs 13 residues. The CDR3 spells CASLPPVATEAFF. The CDR3 nucleotides read TGTGCCAGCCTACCCCCTGTGGCGACTGAAGCTTTCTTT.

This clone is labeled as large (0.1 to 1%). The J gene is TRBJ2-7, the V gene TRBV4-2; D is tentatively TRBD1 or TRBD2 (5 bases each). The germline gives CDR1 LGHNA, CDR2 YNFKEQ. This CDR3 is built from 13 residues. V lost 0 bases and J 6 bases, leaving 9 bases between the germline ends. CDR3 DNA sequence: TGTGCCAGCAGCCAAGAAGGGACGTCCGAGCAGTACTTC. This codes for CASSQEGTSEQYF.